Listed below are T cell receptor beta chains from one sample, sequenced in a study of T-cell memory formation after mild COVID-19. TCRdb re-derived calls from the 5' RACE reads in MiXCR, one entry per CDR3 protein. The profile shows some 450,000 distinct CDR3 sequences, about 19% of them singletons. Material: PBMCs or a T cell subset sorted from them (not recorded which). These receptors all stem from an adult woman who had mild COVID-19 (a few samples of this study predate the infection). Cell type and time point are not known. The CDR3 runs from the conserved cysteine through the conserved F or W. The D gene is left open where the match is weak. Expanded clones get a size class; other rows say once, few or many, or leave the size out.

clone size	V gene	J gene	D gene	CDR3 DNA	CDR3 protein
NA	TRBV6-4	TRBJ2-1	TRBD2	TGTGCCAGCAGCGGACGGAGCGGGGTAGGGTACAATGAGCAGTTCTTC	CASSGRSGVGYNEQFF
many	TRBV12-3/TRBV12-4	TRBJ1-2	NA	TGTGCCAGCAGCTTTAACTATGGCTACACCTTC	CASSFNYGYTF
few	TRBV5-6	TRBJ2-3	TRBD2	TGTGCCAGCAGCTGGAGAGGACTAGCTATAGATACGCAGTATTTT	CASSWRGLAIDTQYF
few	TRBV2	TRBJ1-5	NA	TGTGCCAGCAGTGATCAGGGGTCTTCTCAGCCCCAGCATTTT	CASSDQGSSQPQHF
NA	TRBV29-1	TRBJ2-1	TRBD1	TGCAGCGTTGAAGGCAAGGGACAGGGACGGATTAGGGGCTACAATGAGCAGTTCTTC	CSVEGKGQGRIRGYNEQFF
NA	TRBV30	TRBJ1-5	TRBD1	TGTGCCTGGAGTCCCGGGACAGGGGACCATCAGCCCCAGCATTTT	CAWSPGTGDHQPQHF
many	TRBV7-3	TRBJ1-1	NA	TGTGCCAGCAGCTTAGGGGGAATTGGGACTGAAGCTTTCTTT	CASSLGGIGTEAFF
few	TRBV27	TRBJ2-3	TRBD2	TGTGCCAGCAGTCGTACTAGCGGGAGGGTAGCTACGCAGTATTTT	CASSRTSGRVATQYF
NA	TRBV7-9	TRBJ2-5	TRBD1	TGTGCCAGCAGTCCGGACAGGGGGCTAAGGACCCAGTACTTC	CASSPDRGLRTQYF
few	TRBV10-3	TRBJ2-1	NA	TGTGCCATCAGTGAGTCGGGTTCGGGACTCAAGTACAATGAGCAGTTCTTC	CAISESGSGLKYNEQFF
many	TRBV7-8	TRBJ2-3	TRBD2	TGTGCCAGCAGCCCCGGACTAGCGGGAGGGCCAGATACGCAGTATTTT	CASSPGLAGGPDTQYF
NA	TRBV12-3/TRBV12-4	TRBJ2-5	TRBD2	TGTGCCAGCAGTTTAAGCGGGGGGGAGTTGGAGACCCAGTACTTC	CASSLSGGELETQYF
few	TRBV6-5	TRBJ1-1	TRBD1	TGTGCCAGCAGTTGGGGACAGGGGATTTCTTACACTGAAGCTTTCTTT	CASSWGQGISYTEAFF
few	TRBV7-3	TRBJ2-1	TRBD1	TGTGCCAGCAGCTCTCCCCCCGGACAGGGAATCCATGAGCAGTTCTTC	CASSSPPGQGIHEQFF
few	TRBV5-1	TRBJ2-5	NA	TGCGCCAGCAGCTTAGTGTTCCGCCAAGAGACCCAGTACTTC	CASSLVFRQETQYF
NA	TRBV29-1	TRBJ2-3	NA	TGCAGCGTTTCGGCCTCTAGCACAGATACGCAGTATTTT	CSVSASSTDTQYF
many	TRBV7-2	TRBJ2-4	TRBD1	TGTGCCAGCAGCTTTAGGGCACAGGGGGTTGAAAACATTCAGTACTTC	CASSFRAQGVENIQYF
few	TRBV7-3	TRBJ1-2	NA	TGTGCCAGCAGCTTTAGCGACTATGGCTACACCTTC	CASSFSDYGYTF
few	TRBV5-1	TRBJ2-7	NA	TGCGCCAGCAGCCCGATAGCCGAAGCCCATTACGAGCAGTACTTC	CASSPIAEAHYEQYF
many	TRBV24-1	TRBJ2-1	TRBD1	TGTGCCACCAGTGATCACGACCGGGACAGGGTTTTGGAGCAGTTCTTC	CATSDHDRDRVLEQFF
NA	TRBV11-3	TRBJ2-7	NA	TGTGCCAGCAGCCCTCCCGACAGACCATACGAGCAGTACTTC	CASSPPDRPYEQYF
few	TRBV12-3/TRBV12-4	TRBJ1-1	NA	TGTGCCAGCAGCCAGGGGTCGACTTTCTTT	CASSQGSTFF
few	TRBV27	TRBJ2-6	NA	TGTGCCAGCAGTTTGAATTACGGGGCCAACGTCCTGACTTTC	CASSLNYGANVLTF
NA	TRBV12-3/TRBV12-4	TRBJ2-3	NA	TGTGCCAGCAGTTTGACTAGTCCGACAGATACGCAGTATTTT	CASSLTSPTDTQYF
few	TRBV12-3/TRBV12-4	TRBJ2-3	TRBD2	TGTGCCAGCAGTTTACGGGGCAGACTAGCGGGAGGGACAGATACGCAGTATTTT	CASSLRGRLAGGTDTQYF
few	TRBV18	TRBJ1-5	NA	TGTGCCAGCTCTAGTTCGCGTGGGGGAGGCAATCAGCCCCAGCATTTT	CASSSSRGGGNQPQHF
NA	TRBV7-3	TRBJ2-2	NA	TGTGCCAGCAGCTTAAATGCAGTAAACACCGGGGAGCTGTTTTTT	CASSLNAVNTGELFF
NA	TRBV6-7	TRBJ2-7	TRBD1	TGTGCCAGCAGTTCCGTCGACAGGGGCGAGAACTACGAGCAGTACTTC	CASSSVDRGENYEQYF
few	TRBV10-3	TRBJ2-7	NA	TGTGCCATCAGCCCCAGGGTGGTCGACGAGCAGTACTTC	CAISPRVVDEQYF
few	TRBV7-9	TRBJ1-2	NA	TGTGCCAGCAGCTTAGAGGGGGGACCGCTGTACGGCTACACCTTC	CASSLEGGPLYGYTF
many	TRBV24-1	TRBJ2-2	NA	TGTGCCACCAGTCCAGACGTGAACACCGGGGAGCTGTTTTTT	CATSPDVNTGELFF
NA	TRBV12-3/TRBV12-4	TRBJ1-1	NA	TGTGCCAGCAGTCCCGGGACATGGTACACTGAAGCTTTCTTT	CASSPGTWYTEAFF
NA	TRBV27	TRBJ2-1	TRBD1	TGTGCCAGCAGACCTCTGGGACAGGGGGATTACAATGAGCAGTTCTTC	CASRPLGQGDYNEQFF
few	TRBV5-1	TRBJ2-2	NA	TGCGCCAGCAGAGAAGACAGGTCTACGAACACCGGGGAGCTGTTTTTT	CASREDRSTNTGELFF
NA	TRBV3-1	TRBJ1-5	NA	TGTGCCAGCAGCCAAGTGGGGGATCAGCCCCAGCATTTT	CASSQVGDQPQHF
few	TRBV3-1	TRBJ2-7	NA	TGTGCCAGCAGCCAAGATCTTACCTACGAGCAGTACTTC	CASSQDLTYEQYF
few	TRBV2	TRBJ1-5	TRBD1	TGTGCCAGCAGTGAGACAGGGCTAGTATGGCAGCCCCAGCATTTT	CASSETGLVWQPQHF
NA	TRBV5-1	TRBJ2-3	NA	TGCGCCAGCAGCTTCATGTCAGGGGACACAGATACGCAGTATTTT	CASSFMSGDTDTQYF
NA	TRBV7-3	TRBJ2-1	NA	TGTGCCAGCAGCTCCCTTTTCGAGGGGCCCTCCTACAATGAGCAGTTCTTC	CASSSLFEGPSYNEQFF
few	TRBV12-3/TRBV12-4	TRBJ2-4	NA	TGTGCCAGCAGTTCCCAGGGCCGAGCCAAAAACATTCAGTACTTC	CASSSQGRAKNIQYF
NA	TRBV7-8	TRBJ1-5	TRBD1	TGTGCCAGCAGCCATAATCCGACAGGGGATCAGCCCCAGCATTTT	CASSHNPTGDQPQHF
NA	TRBV10-3	TRBJ1-4	TRBD1	TGTGCCATCAGGGATCCAGACAGGGGGCGGCTGAATGAAAAGCTGTTTTTT	CAIRDPDRGRLNEKLFF